Described below is a single T cell receptor beta chain sequence and its context. The data originate from a study of blood T cell repertoires in COVID-19. Overall study context: PBMCs, B-cell-depleted T cells, or T cells provided the cDNA or gDNA that made up the material.

TCRdb's table, derived via immunoSEQ multiplex PCR, lists solely in-frame clones and lacks some. Of roughly 150,000 clones in the sample, 80% to 85% are singletons; the top ten hold 9.5% to 13%. The sequenced sample was peripheral blood. The receptor was derived from a man between 65 and 85 years old with active or convalescent COVID-19.

Here the CDR3 DNA reads TGTGCCAGCAGCTTGGATGCGGGGCCTTATGGCTACACCTTC. It specifies CASSLDAGPYGYTF. The rearrangement joins TRBV5-6 to TRBJ1-2, with D possibly being TRBD1 (5 bases). The CDR3 is 14 amino acids. V gave up 0 bases and J gave up 5 bases, with 11 bases separating them. Germline lookup yields CDR1 SGHDT and CDR2 YYEEEE.